The 20 T cell receptor beta chains below were found in one sample sequenced in a study of T cell clonality in common variable immunodeficiency. The method was immunoSEQ multiplex PCR; TCRdb's version includes in-frame clones alone and lacks a portion of them. The repertoire consists of about 39,000 clones, none detected only once. Sequenced: peripheral blood mononuclear cells. These receptors all stem from a person aged 18 to 75 in good health.

In this sample, this clone turned up many times. The CDR3 protein is CASSTTSGADTQYF. The DNA read from the CDR3 is TGTGCCAGCAGCACTACTAGCGGGGCAGATACG. The chain has TRBV3-1 (or the pseudogene TRBV3-2) and TRBJ2-3, with 10 bases lining up with TRBD2. The observed sequence ends 3 residues before the CDR3 terminus, with the missing tail filled in from the germline J gene. Trimming cost V 5 bases and J 4 bases; bases outside gene matches: 3. Germline CDR1 LGHDT, CDR2 YNNKEL (reference sequence). CDR3 size: 14 residues.

This clone was seen repeatedly, ten times or more. The read ends 3 residues early relative to the CDR3; the germline J gene fills the gap. The V gene is TRBV5-5, the J gene TRBJ1-1; a weak D match, TRBD1 (5 bases). Germline lookup yields CDR1 SGHKS and CDR2 YYEKEE (reference sequence). The CDR3 covers 14 residues. V lost 6 bases and J 4 bases, leaving 16 bases between the germline ends. Incomplete CDR3 DNA: TGTGCCAGCACCCGCCGGGGGGAAAGCACTGAA. It codes for CASTRRGESTE. From start to end, the CDR3 is CASTRRGESTEAFF.

This clone was seen at least ten times. From the germline J gene comes the end of the CDR3, since the read stops 3 residues before it. This chain connects TRBV7-2 to TRBJ2-7, with 12 bases that match TRBD2. After removal of 7 bases from V and 4 bases from J, the junction contained 5 bases not matched to a gene. Germline V CDR1 and CDR2: SGHTA, FQGNSA. This CDR3 comprises 14 residues. The CDR3 DNA, read in part, is TGTGCCAGCACCCGACTAGCGGGAGAATACGAG. Protein sequence: CASTRLAGEYE. The full CDR3 reads CASTRLAGEYEQYF.

This clone was recorded many times. The CDR3 is cut off 3 residues early in the read; its end comes from the germline J gene. The chain uses TRBV29-1 and TRBJ1-2, with 9 positions matching TRBD1. V shed 4 bases, J shed 6 bases, and the junction held 9 bases outside the gene matches. The CDR3 totals 14 residues. CDR1 and CDR2 (germline): SQVTM, ANQGSEA. CDR3 bases read: TGCAGCGTTGGCTCCGGACAGGGGAATGATGGC. Protein sequence: CSVGSGQGNDG. Given in full, the CDR3 is CSVGSGQGNDGYTF.

This clone turned up a few times. The CDR3 extends 3 residues past the end of the read, so its final part is completed from the germline J gene. The chain is built from TRBV5-1 and TRBJ2-5, with a possible D match to TRBD2 (6 bases). Germline V gene data show CDR1 as SGHRS and CDR2 as YFSETQ. This CDR3 contains 14 residues. V lost 0 bases and J 5 bases, leaving 11 bases between the germline ends. CDR3 protein: CASSLEGLVETQYF. CDR3 DNA, as far as it was read: TGCGCCAGCAGCTTGGAGGGACTCGTGGAGACC.

In its sample, this clone was seen many times. The read falls 3 residues short of the CDR3 end, and the missing part is taken from the germline J gene. The V and J genes are TRBV19 and TRBJ1-5; 7 bases are shared with TRBD1. Per the germline V gene, CDR1 is LNHDA and CDR2 is SQIVND (reference sequence). The CDR3 is 15 residues long. V lost 6 bases and J lost 4; bases outside the gene matches: 9. CDR3 residues: CASRTGTVPNQPQHF. The CDR3 DNA, read in part, is TGTGCCAGTAGAACCGGGACAGTACCGAATCAGCCC.

This clone was detected many times. The read comes to an end 3 residues before the CDR3 does, leaving the germline J gene to fill in the end. The rearrangement joins TRBV5-1 to TRBJ2-1; no firm D call. The CDR3 covers 14 residues. Per the germline V gene, CDR1 is SGHRS and CDR2 is YFSETQ. V lost 4 bases, J lost 4 bases, and 12 bases lay in between. The part of the CDR3 DNA that was read is TGCGCCAGCAGCCCTGGCGACTTATACAATGAG. This gives the protein CASSPGDLYNE. The whole CDR3 protein reads CASSPGDLYNEQFF.

This clone was found many times. The sequence runs out 3 residues before the end of the CDR3; the remainder is reconstructed from the germline J gene. The chain recombines TRBV20-1 with TRBJ2-1; 8 nucleotides align to TRBD2. The CDR3 extends over 15 amino acids. V lost 2 bases and J lost 7; bases outside the gene matches: 10. Germline CDR1 and CDR2: DFQATT and SNEGSKA (reference sequence). The CDR3 reads CSARKEGLVLNEQFF. The CDR3 bases that were read are TGCAGTGCTAGAAAGGAGGGACTAGTGTTGAATGAG.

Worth noting for this clone: One end of the junction fails to match germline, which may point to a read error. The read comes to an end 3 residues before the CDR3 does, leaving the germline J gene to fill in the end. The chain links TRBV6-4 to TRBJ2-2, with a tentative D call TRBD2 (5 bases). CDR1 and CDR2 from the germline V gene are MRHNA and SNTAGT. This CDR3 spans 14 amino acids. CDR3 DNA, as far as it was read: TGTGCCGGCAGTCTAGCACGGGACACCGGGGAG. Its protein product is CAGSLARDTGE. The entire CDR3 sequence reads CAGSLARDTGELFF.

This clone showed up many times. The read halts 3 residues ahead of the CDR3 end, with the missing end drawn from the germline J gene. This rearrangement joins TRBV28 to TRBJ1-6, with 8 bases that match TRBD1. Trimming at V came to 6 bases and at J to 9 bases, leaving 7 bases not matched to a gene. This CDR3 has 14 amino acids. CDR1 MDHEN and CDR2 SYDVKM come from the germline V gene. The part of the CDR3 DNA that was read is TGTGCCAGCAGGGAACACAGGGGGGGTTCACCC. It yields the protein CASREHRGGSP. The whole CDR3 protein reads CASREHRGGSPLHF.

This clone was counted a few times. The read ends 3 residues before the CDR3 terminus; that terminus is restored from the germline J gene. The chain links TRBV5-8 to TRBJ1-5; D uncertain. The V end lost 1 base, the J end lost 1 base, and 9 bases lay between the germline ends. The CDR3 runs to 15 residues. Germline V CDR1 and CDR2: SGHTS, YDEGEE. The DNA read from the CDR3 is TGTGCCAGCAGCTTGTCCAGGTCGAGCAATCAGCCC. Translation: CASSLSRSSNQP. The complete CDR3 protein is CASSLSRSSNQPQHF.

This clone was observed at least ten times. Read sequence stops 3 residues before the CDR3 end, and the germline J gene provides the missing end. The chain employs TRBV11-2 and TRBJ2-3; the D call may be TRBD1 or TRBD2 (5 bases each). V was clipped by 2 bases and J by 2 bases, with 8 bases between them. This CDR3 spans 14 amino acids. Looked up from germline, CDR1 is SGHAT and CDR2 is FQNNGV. The CDR3 sequence: CASSLQGATDTQYF. The sequenced CDR3 bases are TGTGCCAGCAGCTTACAGGGAGCCACAGATACG.

Details on this clone: The CDR3 extends 3 residues past the end of the read, so its final part is completed from the germline J gene. The chain joins TRBV5-1 to TRBJ2-1, with D tentatively TRBD2 (6 bases). Germline CDR1 is SGHRS and CDR2 is YFSETQ. The CDR3 has 14 residues. The germline V and J ends were trimmed by 0 bases and 7 bases, with 11 bases remaining between them. This CDR3 is CASSLGGGLNEQFF. CDR3 DNA (partial): TGCGCCAGCAGCTTGGGAGGAGGGTTAAATGAG. Combining the CDR3 with reference TRBV5-1 and TRBJ2-1 gives the whole variable domain KAGVTQTPRYLIKTRGQQVTLSCSPISGHRSVSWYQQTPGQGLQFLFEYFSETQRNKGNFPGRFSGRQFSNSRSEMNVSTLELGDSALYLCASSLGGGLNEQFFGPGTRLTVL.

This clone was counted at least ten times. The read ends 3 residues shy of where the CDR3 ends; the end is completed using the germline J gene. V is TRBV20-1 and J is TRBJ2-7; 9 bases line up with TRBD1. The CDR3 loop spans 16 amino acids. The germline V gene has CDR1 DFQATT and CDR2 SNEGSKA (reference sequence). J was trimmed by 1 base and V by 5 bases; bases with no gene match: 12. Partial CDR3 DNA: TGCAGTGCTGAGGCCCATCCGGGACAGGGTTCCTACGAG. Translating gives CSAEAHPGQGSYE. In full, the CDR3 is CSAEAHPGQGSYEQYF.

A few counts support this clone. The read comes to an end 3 residues before the CDR3 does, leaving the germline J gene to fill in the end. The chain couples TRBV5-1 to TRBJ2-3, with D possibly matching TRBD1 (6 bases). Germline V gene data show CDR1 as SGHRS and CDR2 as YFSETQ. The ends were cut back, 0 bases at V and 3 bases at J, with 8 bases in the middle. The length of the CDR3 is 14 residues. The CDR3 bases that were read are TGCGCCAGCAGCTTGGAGGGGGTAACAGATACG. Translating it yields CASSLEGVTDT. In full, the CDR3 is CASSLEGVTDTQYF.

This clone occurred many times. The CDR3 end lies 3 residues beyond the end of the read and is filled in from the germline J gene. V is TRBV20-1 and J is TRBJ2-1; 11 nucleotides match TRBD1. Per germline, CDR1 DFQATT and CDR2 SNEGSKA (reference sequence). This CDR3 region has 18 residues. CDR3 region: CRTEKSGTGGLSYNEQFF. CDR3 DNA (partial): TGCAGAACAGAAAAATCCGGGACAGGGGGTTTATCCTACAATGAG.

The table lists this clone with many counts. Coverage ceases 3 residues before the CDR3 finishes, and the germline J gene fills in the end. The chain recombines TRBV7-3 with TRBJ2-1, with 9 bases matching TRBD1. Germline V gene lookup returns CDR1 SGHTA and CDR2 FQGTGA. Trimming cost V 6 bases and J 8 bases; bases outside gene matches: 11. CDR3 length equals 15 residues. The CDR3 is CASSYPGQGRDEQFF. Incomplete CDR3 DNA: TGTGCCAGCAGTTACCCGGGACAGGGACGGGATGAG.

This clone has ten or more counts. The missing CDR3 end, 3 residues past where the read stops, is filled in from the germline J gene. Other DNA sequences in the same sample also yield this CDR3. V usage is TRBV29-1 and J usage is TRBJ2-1, with D possibly matching TRBD1 (6 bases). The CDR3 runs 12 residues. Germline CDR1 SQVTM, CDR2 ANQGSEA. V was shortened by 6 bases and J by 6 bases, with 12 bases between the two germline ends. CDR3: CSVGTGPNEQFF. The sequenced part of the CDR3 DNA is TGCAGCGTGGGTACAGGGCCCAATGAG.

This clone was picked up many times. Being one base from a much bigger clone, this may be a read error. The read ends 3 residues early relative to the CDR3; the germline J gene fills the gap. This chain uses TRBV5-1 with TRBJ1-4; D possibly corresponds to TRBD1 (6 bases). Germline V CDR1 and CDR2: SGHRS, YFSETQ. There are 19 residues in the CDR3. The CDR3 spells CASSLTSGASVSGANVLFF. The sequenced CDR3 bases are TGCGCCAGCAGCTTGACCTCAGGGGCCTCCGTCTCTGGGGCCAACGTA.

The sequenced CDR3 bases are TGTGCCATCAGAGCGGGCTCGGGTTTCAAAGAGACC. Its protein product is CAIRAGSGFKET. The entire CDR3 protein reads CAIRAGSGFKETQYF. The V call is TRBV10-3, the J call TRBJ2-5, with a possible D match to TRBD2 (6 bases). The read comes to an end 3 residues before the CDR3 does, leaving the germline J gene to fill in the end. CDR1 and CDR2 from the germline V gene are ENHRY and SYGVKD. The CDR3 runs to 15 residues. V lost 6 bases and J 3 bases, leaving 17 bases between the germline ends.